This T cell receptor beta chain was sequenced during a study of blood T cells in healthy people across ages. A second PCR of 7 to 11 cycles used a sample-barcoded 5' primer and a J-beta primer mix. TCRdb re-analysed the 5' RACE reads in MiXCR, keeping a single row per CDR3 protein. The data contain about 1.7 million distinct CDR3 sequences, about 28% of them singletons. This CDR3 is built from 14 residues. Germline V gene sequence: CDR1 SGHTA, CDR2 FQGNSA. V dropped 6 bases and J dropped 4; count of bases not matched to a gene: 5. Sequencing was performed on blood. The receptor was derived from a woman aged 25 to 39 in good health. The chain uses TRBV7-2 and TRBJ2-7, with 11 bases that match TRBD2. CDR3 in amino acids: CASRSGLAAYEQYF. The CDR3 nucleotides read TGTGCCAGCAGATCGGGACTAGCGGCTTACGAGCAGTACTTC.